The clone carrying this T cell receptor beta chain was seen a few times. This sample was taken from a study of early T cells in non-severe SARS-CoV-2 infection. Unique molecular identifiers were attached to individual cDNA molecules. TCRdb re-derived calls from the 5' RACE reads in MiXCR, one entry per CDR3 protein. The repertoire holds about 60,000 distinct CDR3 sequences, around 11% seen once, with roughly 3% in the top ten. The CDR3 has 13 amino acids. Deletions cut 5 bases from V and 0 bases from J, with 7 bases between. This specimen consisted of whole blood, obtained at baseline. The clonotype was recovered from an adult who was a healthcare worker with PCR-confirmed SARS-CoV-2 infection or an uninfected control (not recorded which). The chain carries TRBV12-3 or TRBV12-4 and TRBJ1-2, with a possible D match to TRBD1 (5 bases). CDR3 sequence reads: CASSEGANYGYTF. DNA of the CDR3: TGTGCCAGCAGTGAAGGGGCTAACTATGGCTACACCTTC.